The 17 T cell receptor beta chains presented below share a single source sample, sequenced in a study of blood T cells in healthy people across ages. A sample-barcoded 5' primer and a J-beta primer mix were used in a second PCR of about 7 to 11 cycles. TCRdb called the 5' RACE reads again in MiXCR, with one record for every CDR3 protein. The sample shows about 1,500,000 distinct CDR3 sequences, about 30% of them seen only once. The sequenced sample consisted of blood. The receptors come from a woman between 25 and 40 years old in good health.

The chain couples TRBV7-2 to TRBJ2-3, with 7 bases that match TRBD2. Trimming removed 0 bases from V and 0 bases from J; junction bases left unmatched: 9. This CDR3 comprises 18 residues. CDR1 and CDR2 (germline): SGHTA, FQGNSA. In DNA form, the CDR3 reads TGTGCCAGCAGCTTAGCGTGGAGAACTAGCGAAAGCACAGATACGCAGTATTTT. Residues: CASSLAWRTSESTDTQYF.

The chain has TRBV11-2 and TRBJ2-7; 11 bases fit TRBD2. The V gene end was trimmed by 3 bases and the J gene end by 4 bases; junction bases not matched to a gene: 5. Germline CDR1 and CDR2: SGHAT and FQNNGV. The CDR3 sequence is 15 residues long. DNA of the CDR3: TGTGCCAGCAGCTTGGGACTAGCGGCGGGTTACGAGCAGTACTTC. It yields the protein CASSLGLAAGYEQYF.

The chain is built from TRBV29-1 and TRBJ1-1, with 7 bases fitting TRBD1. The ends lost 3 bases at V and 4 bases at J; junction bases unmatched: 5. Looked up from germline, CDR1 is SQVTM and CDR2 is ANQGSEA. This CDR3 has 13 amino acids. Here the CDR3 reads CSVEKDRVTEAFF. The CDR3 DNA follows: TGCAGCGTTGAGAAAGACAGGGTCACTGAAGCTTTCTTT. Full variable domain (remainder filled in from reference TRBV29-1 and TRBJ1-1): SAVISQKPSRDICQRGTSLTIQCQVDSQVTMMFWYRQQPGQSLTLIATANQGSEATYESGFVIDKFPISRPNLTFSTLTVSNMSPEDSSIYLCSVEKDRVTEAFFGQGTRLTVV.

The chain links TRBV18 to TRBJ1-4; 10 bases align to TRBD1. Unmatched junction bases numbered 7, after V lost 2 bases and J lost 7 bases. The V gene's germline CDR1 is KGHSH and CDR2 LQKENI. The CDR3 extends over 16 amino acids. The CDR3 DNA reads TGTGCCAGCTCACCAGGGACAGGGGCGTCTAGTGAAAAACTGTTTTTT. Protein sequence: CASSPGTGASSEKLFF.

The J gene is TRBJ1-1, the V gene TRBV20-1, with 7 bases aligning to TRBD1. V was pared by 0 bases and J by 6 bases, with 10 bases of the junction left unmatched. This CDR3 is built from 15 residues. In germline, CDR1 is DFQATT, CDR2 SNEGSKA (reference sequence). The CDR3 region has the DNA TGCAGTGCTAGAGATCTCGAAGGGGGCAGCGCTGAAGCTTTCTTT. Protein: CSARDLEGGSAEAFF.

This clonotype was seen a few times. This chain connects TRBV28 to TRBJ2-1; D unclear. Germline CDR1 and CDR2: MDHEN and SYDVKM. Trimming removed 3 bases from V and 5 bases from J, with 8 bases in between. This CDR3 is built from 13 residues. This chain's CDR3 is CASSFRLDNEQFF. The CDR3 DNA is TGTGCCAGCAGTTTTAGGCTAGACAATGAGCAGTTCTTC.

This clonotype was picked up a small number of times. The rearrangement joins TRBV2 to TRBJ2-1; D assignment may be TRBD1 or TRBD2 (5 bases each). Trimming left V 3 bases short and J 3 bases short, with 9 bases between. CDR1 is SNHLY, CDR2 FYNNEI, per germline. The CDR3 totals 14 residues. Here the CDR3 reads CASSEWGNYNEQFF. CDR3 DNA sequence: TGTGCCAGCAGTGAGTGGGGGAACTACAATGAGCAGTTCTTC.

This chain links TRBV29-1 with TRBJ1-2; D is unclear. Germline CDR1 and CDR2: SQVTM and ANQGSEA. CDR3 size: 13 residues. V lost 6 bases and J lost 6, with 17 bases in between. This CDR3 reads CSVGRLSEDGYTF. CDR3 bases: TGCAGCGTGGGCAGGCTCAGTGAGGATGGCTACACCTTC.

The chain carries TRBV12-3 or TRBV12-4 and TRBJ2-1; TRBD2 might be the D (5 bases). CDR3 length: 14 amino acids. V was clipped by 5 bases and J by 0 bases, with 8 bases between them. The CDR3 DNA is TGTGCCAGCAGTGCAGCGGTCTCCTACAATGAGCAGTTCTTC. This codes for CASSAAVSYNEQFF.

DNA for the CDR3: TGCGCCAGCAGCCTCGGGACAGAGCCAGAAGAGACCCAGTACTTC. Translating gives CASSLGTEPEETQYF. The chain links TRBV5-1 to TRBJ2-5; 7 bases map to TRBD1. Germline V CDR1 and CDR2: SGHRS, YFSETQ. The CDR3 length is 15 residues. V was pared by 4 bases and J by 3 bases, with 9 bases of the junction left unmatched.

The chain carries TRBV29-1 and TRBJ1-2; possibly TRBD1 for D (5 bases). The CDR3 loop spans 15 amino acids. The germline V gene has CDR1 SQVTM and CDR2 ANQGSEA. Trimming shortened V by 0 bases and J by 4 bases, and 15 bases separated the two germline ends. This chain's CDR3 is CSVEEEGDVTYGYTF. CDR3 nucleotide sequence: TGCAGCGTTGAAGAGGAAGGGGACGTTACCTATGGCTACACCTTC.

The chain recombines TRBV6-2 or TRBV6-3 with TRBJ2-7; 10 nucleotides line up with TRBD2. Germline-derived CDR1 and CDR2 are MNHEY and SVGEGT. V trimming: 5 bases; J trimming: 5 bases; junction bases outside the gene matches: 9. CDR3 length: 15 residues. The CDR3 DNA reads TGTGCCAGCAGTCCGGCTTCTAGCGGGAGTAACGAGCAGTACTTC. Translating gives CASSPASSGSNEQYF.

The CDR3 coding sequence is TGCAGTCCCTCCGGGACAGGGGGAGCTTTCTTT. It yields the protein CSPSGTGGAFF. The V gene is TRBV20-1, the J gene TRBJ1-1; TRBD1 matches at 11 bases. The CDR3 covers 11 residues. Unmatched junction bases numbered 6, after V lost 8 bases and J lost 10 bases. In germline, CDR1 is DFQATT, CDR2 SNEGSKA (reference sequence).

This clonotype was picked up many times. The V gene is TRBV5-1, the J gene TRBJ2-7; the D is unclear. V dropped 1 base and J dropped 0 bases, with 11 bases sitting between them. CDR1 is SGHRS, CDR2 YFSETQ, per germline. The CDR3 consists of 15 residues. The CDR3, as DNA: TGCGCCAGCAGCTTGTTAGGCGACACCTCCTACGAGCAGTACTTC. Protein sequence: CASSLLGDTSYEQYF.

The chain carries TRBV3-1 and TRBJ2-4, with a weak D call TRBD2 (6 bases). CDR1 LGHDT and CDR2 YNNKEL come from the germline V gene (reference sequence). Trimming shortened V by 0 bases and J by 13 bases, and 22 bases separated the two germline ends. This CDR3 region has 16 residues. The CDR3 bases are TGTGCCAGCAGCCAAGATTCTAGCGTTAGCTACAATGAGCAGTACTTC. Amino acid sequence: CASSQDSSVSYNEQYF.

The chain carries TRBV6-1 and TRBJ1-1, with D hard to call. Trimming took 5 bases from V and 4 from J, leaving 11 bases between them. This CDR3 contains 13 residues. Germline V CDR1 and CDR2: MNHNS, SASEGT. CDR3 bases: TGTGCCAGCAGTCCTCGGTTGGTCACTGAAGCTTTCTTT. It encodes CASSPRLVTEAFF.

This clonotype was counted only a few times. The V call is TRBV7-9, the J call TRBJ1-2; D possibly corresponds to TRBD1 (5 bases). This CDR3 has 15 residues. Germline V CDR1 and CDR2: SEHNR, FQNEAQ (reference sequence). Between the trimmed V and J ends, which lost 4 bases and 0 bases, there was a span of 12 bases. The CDR3 coding sequence is TGTGCCAGCAGCTGGACACAGGATACTAACTATGGCTACACCTTC. As protein: CASSWTQDTNYGYTF. Supplemented by reference TRBV7-9 and TRBJ1-2, the full variable domain reads DTGVSQNPRHKITKRGQNVTFRCDPISEHNRLYWYRQTLGQGPEFLTYFQNEAQLEKSRLLSDRFSAERPKGSFSTLEIQRTEQGDSAMYLCASSWTQDTNYGYTFGSGTRLTVV.